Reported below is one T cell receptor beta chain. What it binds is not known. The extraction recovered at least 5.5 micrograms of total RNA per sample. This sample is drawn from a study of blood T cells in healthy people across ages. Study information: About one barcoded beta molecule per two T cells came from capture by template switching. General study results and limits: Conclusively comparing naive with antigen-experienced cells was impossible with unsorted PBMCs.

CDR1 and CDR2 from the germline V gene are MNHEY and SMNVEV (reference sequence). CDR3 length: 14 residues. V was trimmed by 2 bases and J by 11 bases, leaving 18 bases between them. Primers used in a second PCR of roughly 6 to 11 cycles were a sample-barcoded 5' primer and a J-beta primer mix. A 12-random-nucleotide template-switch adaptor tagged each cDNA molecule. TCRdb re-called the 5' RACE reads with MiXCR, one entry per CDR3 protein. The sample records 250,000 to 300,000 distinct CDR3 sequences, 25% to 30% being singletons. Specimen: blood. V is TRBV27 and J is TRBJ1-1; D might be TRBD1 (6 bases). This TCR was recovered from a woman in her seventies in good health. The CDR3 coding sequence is TGTGCCAGCAGTTTAACCCCAGACAGGACAAGTGCTTTCTTT. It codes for CASSLTPDRTSAFF.